What follows are 27 T cell receptor beta chains derived from one specimen sequenced in a study of regulatory T cells in long-lasting Graves disease (dated by TCRdb to the early 2020s). Libraries were constructed by multiplex PCR. TCRdb shows the sequencer as Illumina HiSeq 4000. CDR3 regions were amplified by Arm-PCR with iRepertoire HTBI primers to construct TCR beta libraries. TCRdb applied fastp at Q25 and MiXCR to the public reads, then kept only in-frame beta chains. Entries that share a CDR3 protein sequence are merged under the most common genes and DNA. The table for this sample lists 420,000 or so distinct CDR3 sequences; about a sixth of them were counted only once. 23% of the sample is held by the ten biggest clonotypes. Interpreted using the paper, the time point label stands for: newly diagnosed GD, antithyroid drugs for less than 3 months. RNA was extracted from PBMCs in TRIzol for both TCR sequencing and RNA sequencing.

This same sample was also part of a study on T cells in Graves' hyperthyroidism and ophthalmopathy.

This sample comprised peripheral blood mononuclear cells (PBMCs), obtained at new diagnosis, from a patient treated with antithyroid drugs. Receptors were obtained from a woman between 18 and 30 years old with Graves disease. Donor details come from another sample of the same person, matched by shared clones.

DNA of the CDR3: TGTGCCTGGAGCCCGACAGGATTAAACTATGGCTACACCTTC. Residues: CAWSPTGLNYGYTF. This chain joins TRBV30 and TRBJ1-2; tentatively, D is TRBD1 (6 bases). The CDR3 has 14 residues. Germline V gene sequence: CDR1 GTSNPN, CDR2 SVGIG (reference sequence). Between the trimmed V and J ends, which lost 3 bases and 2 bases, there was a span of 13 bases.

The chain has TRBV25-1 and TRBJ1-5; 7 bases line up with TRBD1. With 3 bases clipped from V and 2 bases from J, the junction kept 7 bases outside the gene matches. CDR1 is MGHDK and CDR2 is SYGVNS in the germline V gene. This CDR3 comprises 16 residues. The CDR3 nucleotides read TGTGCCAGCAGTGATGCGACAGGGTCAGGCAATCAGCCCCAGCATTTT. This translates into CASSDATGSGNQPQHF.

A few counts support this clonotype. Its ends do not fully match the called genes, so a read error is possible. This rearrangement joins TRBV28 to TRBJ2-1, with a weak D call TRBD1 (7 bases). CDR1 is MDHEN and CDR2 is SYDVKM in the germline V gene. The CDR3 is made up of 14 amino acids. CDR3 protein: CASSLQGGYNGQFF. CDR3 bases: TGTGCCAGCAGTTTACAGGGGGGCTACAATGGGCAGTTCTTC. Combining the CDR3 with reference TRBV28 and TRBJ2-1 gives the whole variable domain DVKVTQSSRYLVKRTGEKVFLECVQDMDHENMFWYRQDPGLGLRLIYFSYDVKMKEKGDIPEGYSVSREKKERFSLILESASTNQTSMYLCASSLQGGYNGQFFGPGTRLTVL.

This rearrangement joins TRBV27 to TRBJ2-7; D may be TRBD1 (6 bases). Trimming removed 0 bases from V and 7 bases from J, with 22 bases in between. In germline, CDR1 is MNHEY, CDR2 SMNVEV (reference sequence). The CDR3 consists of 17 residues. CDR3 bases: TGTGCCAGCAGTTTATCGAATGGTCCAGGGGTTGTTGGAGAGCAGTACTTC. Amino acids: CASSLSNGPGVVGEQYF.

The chain is built from TRBV9 and TRBJ2-1; TRBD2 agrees at 10 bases. V gave up 3 bases and J gave up 4 bases; unmatched junction bases: 16. Germline-derived CDR1 and CDR2 are SGDLS and YYNGEE. This CDR3 is 19 amino acids long. CDR3 loop: CASSGRPSSGRAVYNEQFF. DNA of the CDR3: TGTGCCAGCAGCGGTAGACCCTCCAGCGGGAGGGCGGTGTACAATGAGCAGTTCTTC.

The chain employs TRBV7-2 and TRBJ1-3, with D perhaps matching TRBD1 (6 bases). Germline assignment: CDR1 SGHTA and CDR2 FQGNSA. This CDR3 has 16 amino acids. V shed 5 bases and J shed 0 bases, with 14 bases lying between them. CDR3 DNA: TGTGCCAGCAGCCCATTTGGACAGTACTCTGGAAACACCATATATTTT. This sequence encodes CASSPFGQYSGNTIYF.

This clonotype was detected only a few times. CDR3 nucleotides: TGTGCCAGCAGCTACCAAATACTGGGGAAAGAGACCCAGTACTTC. This encodes CASSYQILGKETQYF. The V call is TRBV11-3, the J call TRBJ2-5; D not resolved. The germline V gene has CDR1 SGHNT and CDR2 YENEEA. Trimming pared 4 bases from V and 3 bases from J, leaving 15 bases between. This CDR3 has 15 residues.

This chain's CDR3 is CASSLEPGQGRTDTQYF. The CDR3 bases are TGTGCCAGCAGCTTGGAGCCGGGACAGGGAAGGACCGATACGCAGTATTTT. The J gene is TRBJ2-3, the V gene TRBV7-2; 9 bases are a match to TRBD1. There are 17 residues in the CDR3. Trimming removed 3 bases from V and 6 bases from J; junction bases left unmatched: 13. Germline values: CDR1 SGHTA, CDR2 FQGNSA. Drawing the rest from reference TRBV7-2 and TRBJ2-3, the complete variable domain is GAGVSQSPSNKVTEKGKDVELRCDPISGHTALYWYRQSLGQGLEFLIYFQGNSAPDKSGLPSDRFSAERTGGSVSTLTIQRTQQEDSAVYLCASSLEPGQGRTDTQYFGPGTRLTVL.

Remarks on this clonotype: The conserved phenylalanine or tryptophan is not found at the CDR3 terminus, so this likely reflects a read error. The chain links TRBV20-1 to TRBJ2-7, with D perhaps TRBD2 (5 bases). Germline V gene data show CDR1 as DFQATT and CDR2 as SNEGSKA (reference sequence). The CDR3 is made up of 13 amino acids. V lost 2 bases and J lost 3, with 11 bases in between. In nucleotides, the CDR3 is TGCAGTGCTAGAACTACTAGAGACTACGAGCAGTACCTC. This codes for CSARTTRDYEQYL.

V usage is TRBV15 and J usage is TRBJ2-1, with 7 positions matching TRBD2. CDR3 size: 17 residues. Per the germline V gene, CDR1 is LNHNV and CDR2 is YYDKDF (reference sequence). V lost 3 bases and J lost 4; bases outside the gene matches: 12. The CDR3 region is CATSSIGGRDLYNEQFF. The CDR3 DNA is TGTGCCACCAGCAGTATCGGCGGGAGAGATCTGTACAATGAGCAGTTCTTC.

The rearrangement uses TRBV9 and TRBJ2-1; TRBD1 or TRBD2 may be the D gene (5 bases each). The germline V gene encodes CDR1 SGDLS and CDR2 YYNGEE. The CDR3 sequence is 15 residues long. Trimming shortened V by 0 bases and J by 9 bases, and 16 bases separated the two germline ends. For the CDR3, the DNA is TGTGCCAGCAGCGTAGAGGGGAGAATCAATTTTGAGCAGTTCTTC. Residues: CASSVEGRINFEQFF. Full variable domain (rest looked up from reference TRBV9 and TRBJ2-1): DSGVTQTPKHLITATGQRVTLRCSPRSGDLSVYWYQQSLDQGLQFLIQYYNGEERAKGNILERFSAQQFPDLHSELNLSSLELGDSALYFCASSVEGRINFEQFFGPGTRLTVL.

The chain couples TRBV7-2 to TRBJ2-3, with TRBD2 matching 14 bases. Germline assignment: CDR1 SGHTA and CDR2 FQGNSA. The trim removed 4 bases at V and 5 bases at J, leaving 2 bases unmatched. The CDR3 spans 15 residues. The CDR3 bases are TGTGCCAGCAGCTCGACTAGCGGGAGGGGAGATACGCAGTATTTT. This gives the protein CASSSTSGRGDTQYF. The full variable domain, with the rest looked up from reference TRBV7-2 and TRBJ2-3, is GAGVSQSPSNKVTEKGKDVELRCDPISGHTALYWYRQSLGQGLEFLIYFQGNSAPDKSGLPSDRFSAERTGGSVSTLTIQRTQQEDSAVYLCASSSTSGRGDTQYFGPGTRLTVL.

This clonotype is judged medium-sized. V gene TRBV13 combines with J gene TRBJ2-5; TRBD2 agrees at 14 bases. V trimming: 5 bases; J trimming: 3 bases; junction bases outside the gene matches: 8. Germline V gene data show CDR1 as PRHDT and CDR2 as FYEKMQ (reference sequence). The CDR3 is made up of 17 amino acids. This CDR3 is CASSQTSGRAEEETQYF. The CDR3 bases are TGTGCCAGCAGCCAGACTAGCGGGAGGGCCGAGGAAGAGACCCAGTACTTC.

The chain links TRBV7-3 to TRBJ2-1, with 7 positions matching TRBD1. The CDR3 has 13 residues. CDR1 and CDR2 (germline): SGHTA, FQGTGA. J gave up 10 bases and V 3 bases, and 6 bases lay outside the gene matches. This CDR3 reads CASSFAVQGEQFF. In nucleotides, the CDR3 is TGTGCCAGCAGCTTTGCAGTACAGGGGGAGCAGTTCTTC.

This clonotype was seen at least ten times. The CDR3 nucleotides read TGTGCCAGCAGCTTAGTGGGAGGGAACACCGGGGAGCTGTTTTTT. Protein: CASSLVGGNTGELFF. The chain employs TRBV7-3 and TRBJ2-2; perhaps TRBD2 as D (6 bases). Germline CDR1 SGHTA, CDR2 FQGTGA. CDR3 size: 15 residues. The ends were cut back, 2 bases at V and 1 base at J, with 8 bases in the middle.

This clonotype was detected only a few times. The V gene is TRBV27, the J gene TRBJ2-1; tentative D call: TRBD2 (6 bases). The CDR3 length is 13 residues. The germline CDR1 and CDR2 sequences are MNHEY and SMNVEV (reference sequence). Between the trimmed V and J ends, which lost 6 bases and 9 bases, there was a span of 15 bases. CDR3 sequence reads: CASRETSYAEQFF. CDR3 nucleotide sequence: TGTGCCAGCAGAGAGACTAGTTACGCTGAGCAGTTCTTC.

In its sample, this clonotype was seen a few times. J is TRBJ1-1 and V is TRBV14, with D possibly being TRBD1 (5 bases). The V gene lost 1 base and the J gene lost 2 bases, with 11 bases spanning the gap. The CDR3 covers 15 residues. The germline CDR1 and CDR2 sequences are SGHDN and FVKESK. The CDR3 region has the DNA TGTGCCAGCAGCCAAGTAATAGGGGCTAACACTGAAGCTTTCTTT. Translated, it gives CASSQVIGANTEAFF.

This clonotype was counted at least ten times. V gene TRBV6-1 combines with J gene TRBJ2-7, with 9 bases identical to TRBD2. The germline gives CDR1 MNHNS, CDR2 SASEGT. The CDR3 loop spans 15 amino acids. Trimming removed 2 bases from V and 3 bases from J; junction bases left unmatched: 5. As DNA, the CDR3 is TGTGCCAGCAGTGAACAGGGACTAGCCGACTACGAGCAGTACTTC. As protein: CASSEQGLADYEQYF.

This clonotype appeared many times. The chain links TRBV5-5 to TRBJ2-3; D not resolved. V was shortened by 2 bases and J by 5 bases, with 15 bases between the two germline ends. This CDR3 spans 15 amino acids. Germline V CDR1 and CDR2: SGHKS, YYEKEE (reference sequence). CDR3 coding DNA: TGTGCCAGCAGCTTTTCAAGCGTTCCCGGAGATACGCAGTATTTT. It encodes CASSFSSVPGDTQYF.

This clonotype was seen only a few times. The CDR3 region is CASRNPQVMNTEAFF. For the CDR3, the DNA is TGTGCCAGCAGAAACCCACAGGTCATGAACACTGAAGCTTTCTTT. The chain links TRBV28 to TRBJ1-1, with D perhaps matching TRBD1 (5 bases). The V gene's germline CDR1 is MDHEN and CDR2 SYDVKM. Between the trimmed V and J ends, which lost 6 bases and 0 bases, there was a span of 14 bases. The CDR3 runs 15 residues.

The chain has TRBV20-1 and TRBJ2-7, with 9 nucleotides matching TRBD1. Losses at the gene ends were 5 bases for V and 6 bases for J; bases not matched to a gene: 8. Germline V gives CDR1 DFQATT, CDR2 SNEGSKA (reference sequence). The CDR3 covers 13 residues. CDR3 residues: CSAETGGLSEQYF. The CDR3 DNA reads as TGCAGTGCTGAGACAGGGGGGCTCTCCGAGCAGTACTTC.

The sample holds many counts of this clonotype. The rearrangement joins TRBV20-1 to TRBJ2-5, with 7 nucleotides matching TRBD2. Germline loops: CDR1 DFQATT, CDR2 SNEGSKA (reference sequence). This CDR3 comprises 14 residues. Trimming cost V 2 bases and J 1 base; bases outside gene matches: 4. The CDR3 nucleotides read TGCAGTGCTAGATCCAGCGGGGTCCAAGAGACCCAGTACTTC. It translates to CSARSSGVQETQYF.

This clonotype was counted ten times or more. The rearrangement joins TRBV11-1 to TRBJ2-3; 9 bases are a match to TRBD1. With 7 bases clipped from V and 1 base from J, the junction kept 3 bases outside the gene matches. CDR1 and CDR2 (germline): SGHAT, FQDESV (reference sequence). The CDR3 runs 14 residues. In DNA form, the CDR3 reads TGTGCCAGCACCTGGGACAGGGGCACAGATACGCAGTATTTT. This sequence encodes CASTWDRGTDTQYF.

This clonotype showed up just a few times. The chain recombines TRBV7-3 with TRBJ2-2; D is possibly TRBD1 (5 bases). Germline lookup yields CDR1 SGHTA and CDR2 FQGTGA. The CDR3 is 13 amino acids. Between the trimmed V and J ends, which lost 5 bases and 8 bases, there was a span of 12 bases. CDR3 coding DNA: TGTGCCAGCAGCAAGGGGATATCAGGGGAGCTGTTTTTT. This translates into CASSKGISGELFF.

In this sample, this clonotype turned up many times. The V call is TRBV3-1, the J call TRBJ2-7; 12 bases agree with TRBD2. The CDR3 length is 14 residues. Germline assignment: CDR1 LGHDT and CDR2 YNNKEL (reference sequence). J lost 6 bases, V lost 5 bases, and 5 bases had no gene match. The CDR3 reads CASSELAGGGEQYF. CDR3 DNA sequence: TGTGCCAGCAGCGAACTAGCGGGAGGAGGCGAGCAGTACTTC.

This clonotype came up many times. The genes are TRBV7-9 and TRBJ1-1; TRBD1 matches at 8 bases. With 4 bases clipped from V and 3 bases from J, the junction kept 4 bases outside the gene matches. Germline lookup yields CDR1 SEHNR and CDR2 FQNEAQ (reference sequence). This CDR3 has 14 residues. The CDR3 coding sequence is TGTGCCAGCAGCTCACAGGGGGACCACACTGAAGCTTTCTTT. This sequence encodes CASSSQGDHTEAFF.

This clonotype occurred many times. The V call is TRBV28, the J call TRBJ2-2; unclear D gene. V was shortened by 7 bases and J by 4 bases, with 19 bases between the two germline ends. The CDR3 has 16 amino acids. CDR1 and CDR2 (germline): MDHEN, SYDVKM. The CDR3 nucleotides are TGTGCCAGCACCCGTCTATCCCGAGTCGCCACCGGGGAGCTGTTTTTT. Protein product: CASTRLSRVATGELFF.